The 22 T cell receptor beta chains listed next were all sequenced from one sample in a study of cytomegalovirus exposure and HLA in healthy donors. It was with 60 Vbeta and 13 Jbeta primers that the PCR ran. Assay: immunoSEQ multiplex PCR; the TCRdb copy retains only in-frame clones and omits some. The top ten clones hold under 0.8% of a sample with about 150,000 clones, roughly 79% of them seen once. What was sequenced was PBMCs. These receptors all come from a male donor in good health and CMV-seronegative.

The J gene is TRBJ1-3, the V gene TRBV6-5; D might be TRBD1 (6 bases). Germline CDR1 is MNHEY and CDR2 is SVGAGI. Trimming took off 0 bases at V and 4 bases at J, with 10 bases between the two ends. The CDR3 covers 15 residues. CDR3 DNA sequence: TGTGCCAGCAGTTACTCTGGGGGCTCCGGAAACACCATATATTTT. This sequence encodes CASSYSGGSGNTIYF.

The gene calls are TRBV4-2 and TRBJ2-7; 10 bases fit TRBD2. The CDR3 is 18 amino acids. V shed 2 bases, J shed 0 bases, and the junction held 10 bases outside the gene matches. The germline CDR1 and CDR2 sequences are LGHNA and YNFKEQ. This chain's CDR3 is CASSQPTSGFAPSYEQYF. CDR3 DNA sequence: TGTGCCAGCAGCCAACCGACTAGCGGGTTTGCACCCTCCTACGAGCAGTACTTC.

The chain joins TRBV11-3 to TRBJ2-2, with no clear D. Germline-derived CDR1 and CDR2 are SGHNT and YENEEA. The CDR3 loop spans 13 amino acids. V shed 4 bases and J shed 7 bases, with 10 bases lying between them. CDR3 sequence reads: CASSSVSGGELFF. In nucleotides, the CDR3 is TGTGCCAGCAGCTCGGTGTCCGGCGGGGAGCTGTTTTTT.

CDR3 sequence (DNA): TGCAGCGTTGACGGCCGGGGGGGCACAGATACGCAGTATTTT. Its translation: CSVDGRGGTDTQYF. The chain has TRBV29-1 and TRBJ2-3, with TRBD2 matching over 7 bases. The CDR3 is made up of 14 amino acids. The V segment lost 3 bases and the J segment 1 base; nucleotides outside the gene matches: 4. Germline CDR1 SQVTM, CDR2 ANQGSEA.

This clone was counted a few times. This chain joins TRBV6-5 and TRBJ2-7, with TRBD1 matching 10 bases. This CDR3 spans 14 amino acids. Trimming at V came to 7 bases and at J to 2 bases, leaving 5 bases not matched to a gene. The V gene's germline CDR1 is MNHEY and CDR2 SVGAGI. The CDR3 reads CASTDRGLPYEQYF. The DNA of the CDR3 is TGTGCCAGCACTGACAGGGGGCTCCCCTACGAGCAGTACTTC.

The chain carries TRBV27 and TRBJ1-2; 7 bases line up with TRBD1. With 5 bases clipped from V and 7 bases from J, the junction kept 7 bases outside the gene matches. Germline V gives CDR1 MNHEY, CDR2 SMNVEV (reference sequence). The CDR3 runs 13 residues. This CDR3 reads CASSLRTGPGYTF. CDR3 in DNA: TGTGCCAGCAGTCTCCGGACAGGACCTGGCTACACCTTC.

This clone was detected only a few times. V and J are TRBV30 and TRBJ1-6; TRBD1 might be the D (5 bases). There are 14 residues in the CDR3. V was pared by 0 bases and J by 8 bases, with 11 bases between. Germline-derived CDR1 and CDR2 are GTSNPN and SVGIG (reference sequence). CDR3 region: CAWSVDRDYSPLHF. CDR3 in DNA: TGTGCCTGGAGTGTAGACAGAGACTATTCACCCCTCCACTTT.

The DNA of the CDR3 is TGTGCCAGCAGCTCCTTCGTAGCGGGACCCTACGAGCAGTACTTC. It translates to CASSSFVAGPYEQYF. The chain is built from TRBV7-3 and TRBJ2-7, with 8 bases lining up with TRBD2. V lost 4 bases, J lost 2 bases, and 7 bases stayed unmatched. CDR1 and CDR2 (germline): SGHTA, FQGTGA. The CDR3 extends over 15 amino acids.

This clone was seen only a few times. The sample carries other DNA sequences with the same CDR3. The chain carries TRBV9 and TRBJ1-2; possible D gene TRBD1, 5 bases. Between the trimmed V and J ends, which lost 4 bases and 1 base, there was a span of 20 bases. The germline V gene has CDR1 SGDLS and CDR2 YYNGEE. The CDR3 loop spans 17 amino acids. The CDR3 DNA follows: TGTGCCAGCAGCCTCCCCCAAGGGGCCGCCGGTAACTATGGCTACACCTTC. This codes for CASSLPQGAAGNYGYTF.

This chain joins TRBV9 and TRBJ1-6, with 8 bases matching TRBD1. Germline CDR1 and CDR2: SGDLS and YYNGEE. With V trimmed by 5 bases and J by 0 bases, 4 bases remained unmatched. The length of the CDR3 is 16 residues. In DNA form, the CDR3 reads TGTGCCAGCAGTCGGACAGGGAGCTCCTATAATTCACCCCTCCACTTT. Residues: CASSRTGSSYNSPLHF.

The genes are TRBV9 and TRBJ2-1, with D possibly matching TRBD2 (5 bases). CDR1 and CDR2 (germline): SGDLS, YYNGEE. This CDR3 comprises 13 residues. With 0 bases removed from V and 15 bases from J, the gap between germline ends came to 16 bases. The CDR3 loop is CASSVAPEGAGFF. For the CDR3, the DNA is TGTGCCAGCAGCGTAGCTCCTGAGGGCGCGGGGTTCTTC.

A remark on this clone: The sample contains more than one DNA sequence encoding this CDR3. The V and J genes are TRBV6-1 and TRBJ2-2; a weak D match, TRBD1 (5 bases). Germline assignment: CDR1 MNHNS and CDR2 SASEGT. The V gene lost 4 bases and the J gene lost 1 base, with 7 bases spanning the gap. There are 14 residues in the CDR3. CDR3 nucleotide sequence: TGTGCCAGCAGTGGGCAGGGGAACACCGGGGAGCTGTTTTTT. It is translated as CASSGQGNTGELFF.

The chain links TRBV5-4 to TRBJ2-1; 14 bases are shared with TRBD2. This CDR3 comprises 17 residues. J gave up 0 bases and V 4 bases, and 3 bases lay outside the gene matches. Germline V gene data show CDR1 as SGHNT and CDR2 as YYREEE (reference sequence). The CDR3 loop is CASSRGTSGSSYNEQFF. CDR3 in DNA: TGTGCCAGCAGCCGTGGGACTAGCGGGAGCTCCTACAATGAGCAGTTCTTC.

The chain links TRBV12-5 to TRBJ2-6; tentatively, D is TRBD1 (6 bases). CDR1 and CDR2 from the germline V gene are LGHNT and FRNRAP. The CDR3 contains 16 residues. The ends were cut back, 5 bases at V and 1 base at J, with 12 bases in the middle. The CDR3 DNA reads as TGTGCTAGTGGTGCCTGGACAGTGTCTGGGGCCAACGTCCTGACTTTC. Encoded protein: CASGAWTVSGANVLTF. Filled out from reference TRBV12-5 and TRBJ2-6, the complete variable domain reads DARVTQTPRHKVTEMGQEVTMRCQPILGHNTVFWYRQTMMQGLELLAYFRNRAPLDDSGMPKDRFSAEMPDATLATLKIQPSEPRDSAVYFCASGAWTVSGANVLTFGAGSRLTVL.

The CDR3 spells CASSLENPGGLLKNIQYF. CDR3 in DNA: TGCGCCAGCAGCTTGGAGAACCCCGGGGGATTGTTAAAAAACATTCAGTACTTC. V gene TRBV5-1 combines with J gene TRBJ2-4, with TRBD2 as a possible D gene (6 bases). The V and J ends lost 0 bases and 4 bases respectively, with 20 bases between them. Germline V gene sequence: CDR1 SGHRS, CDR2 YFSETQ. The CDR3 spans 18 residues.

The chain employs TRBV19 and TRBJ2-3, with D possibly TRBD2 on 5 matching bases. The V gene's germline CDR1 is LNHDA and CDR2 SQIVND (reference sequence). CDR3 length: 14 amino acids. Trimming shortened V by 4 bases and J by 5 bases, and 13 bases separated the two germline ends. CDR3 nucleotide sequence: TGTGCCAGTAGTAGGGCGGGTAAAGGAGATACGCAGTATTTT. This gives the protein CASSRAGKGDTQYF.

This clone appeared a single time. V is TRBV5-6 and J is TRBJ2-4; a weak D match, TRBD2 (6 bases). V was clipped by 5 bases and J by 7 bases, with 10 bases between them. This CDR3 is built from 12 residues. Germline V CDR1 and CDR2: SGHDT, YYEEEE. DNA for the CDR3: TGTGCCAGCAGGGAGGGTGGGAACATTCAGTACTTC. It yields the protein CASREGGNIQYF. The whole variable domain, remainder taken from reference TRBV5-6 and TRBJ2-4, is DAGVTQSPTHLIKTRGQQVTLRCSPKSGHDTVSWYQQALGQGPQFIFQYYEEEERQRGNFPDRFSGHQFPNYSSELNVNALLLGDSALYLCASREGGNIQYFGAGTRLSVL.

The rearrangement uses TRBV30 and TRBJ2-1, with TRBD1 identical over 7 bases. With V trimmed by 3 bases and J by 12 bases, 11 bases remained unmatched. The germline V gene has CDR1 GTSNPN and CDR2 SVGIG (reference sequence). This CDR3 contains 13 residues. The CDR3 DNA is TGTGCCTGGAGCCCCGGACAGGCCCAGCGGCAGTTCTTC. Its translation is CAWSPGQAQRQFF.

This clone has just a few counts. The chain joins TRBV6-5 to TRBJ1-1; D may be TRBD1 (5 bases). CDR3 length equals 14 residues. The germline V and J ends were trimmed by 5 bases and 4 bases, with 14 bases remaining between them. CDR1 and CDR2 (germline): MNHEY, SVGAGI. The chain's CDR3 is CASSVLGRGTEAFF. DNA for the CDR3: TGTGCCAGCAGTGTTTTAGGGAGGGGCACTGAAGCTTTCTTT.

The chain recombines TRBV18 with TRBJ1-5; D is unresolved. The CDR3 has 18 residues. The V end lost 3 bases, the J end lost 2 bases, and 20 bases lay between the germline ends. Germline CDR1 reads KGHSH; CDR2 reads LQKENI. The DNA for the CDR3 is TGTGCCAGCTCACCTTATGGGAGATCATGGAACGGCAATCAGCCCCAGCATTTT. As protein: CASSPYGRSWNGNQPQHF.

V usage is TRBV7-2 and J usage is TRBJ2-3; TRBD2 matches at 7 bases. The trim removed 7 bases at V and 2 bases at J, leaving 12 bases unmatched. CDR1 SGHTA and CDR2 FQGNSA come from the germline V gene. This CDR3 is 16 amino acids long. This chain's CDR3 is CASTPFWGGDTDTQYF. In DNA, the CDR3 is TGTGCCAGCACCCCCTTCTGGGGGGGGGACACAGATACGCAGTATTTT.

The chain is built from TRBV30 and TRBJ1-1; D is unresolved. This CDR3 comprises 14 residues. The V end was cut by 2 bases, the J end by 5 bases, with 15 bases between. CDR1 is GTSNPN, CDR2 SVGIG, per germline (reference sequence). The CDR3 nucleotides are TGTGCCTGGAGTTACCCCCCCAGTATAACTGAAGCTTTCTTT. The encoded protein is CAWSYPPSITEAFF.